This T cell receptor (beta chain) stems from a study of OX40 agonist ivuxolimab in advanced cancers. Study-wide background: Intravenous ivuxolimab was administered to patients every 2 weeks at 0.01 to 10 mg/kg. Overall study findings and caveats: Dosing at 0.1 to 3.0 mg/kg was accompanied by clonal expansion of CD4+ and CD8+ blood T cells by week 6.

Autoimmune disease history or systemic immunosuppression meant exclusion. The investigators sampled blood at baseline, at cycle 4 day 1, and at cycle 7 day 1. This CDR3 spans 15 amino acids. Looked up from germline, CDR1 is MNHEY and CDR2 is SMNVEV (reference sequence). Trimming removed 7 bases from V and 0 bases from J, with 13 bases in between. Comment on this clone: Its specificity is not known.

This table comes from immunoSEQ multiplex PCR, and its TCRdb copy is limited to in-frame clones, with some not included. Of some 74,000 clones listed, roughly 94% were seen once; the top ten hold about 10%. The sequenced sample was CD4+ or CD8+ T cells sorted from blood, obtained in a trial of the OX40 agonist ivuxolimab. This receptor was obtained from an adult with an advanced solid tumor such as melanoma, head and neck, liver or kidney cancer. The chain couples TRBV27 to TRBJ1-3, with D possibly matching TRBD1 (5 bases). Here the CDR3 reads CASKPAGLSGNTIYF. Written as DNA, the CDR3 is TGTGCCAGCAAACCCGCGGGACTCTCTGGAAACACCATATATTTT.